The rows below give T cell receptor beta chains drawn from one sample of a study of cytomegalovirus exposure and HLA in healthy donors. Only in-frame clones appear in the TCRdb table, and some are missing; sequencing was by immunoSEQ multiplex PCR. The sample consists of about 210,000 clones, 78% of them appearing once. Material for sequencing was PBMCs. The receptors here all came from a woman in her twenties or thirties in good health and CMV-seropositive. Both conserved end residues are part of each CDR3. Each record gives: V gene, J gene, CDR3 protein.

TRBV4-1	TRBJ1-3	CASSLPPGSGNTIYF
TRBV7-8	TRBJ1-5	CASSPSTGNQPQHF
TRBV27	TRBJ2-7	CASSLPGTGPHEQYF
TRBV28	TRBJ1-1	CASSKPRGAGNTEAFF
TRBV5-4	TRBJ2-5	CASSQRRQLEETQYF
TRBV28	TRBJ1-1	CASSTPVGSMNTEAFF
TRBV7-6	TRBJ2-2	CASSLGGGGTGELFF
TRBV19	TRBJ1-1	CASSKGQGWSEAFF
TRBV9	TRBJ2-1	CASSPGLAGGPTRYNEQFF
TRBV2	TRBJ1-1	CASSAQSPSAFF
TRBV18	TRBJ1-1	CASSPETGGTMGTEAFF
TRBV27	TRBJ2-7	CASSLSVGRNSYEQYF
TRBV7-9	TRBJ2-3	CASSLALGGGDAGTQYF
TRBV5-4	TRBJ2-3	CASSRLAGKVDTQYF
TRBV6-1	TRBJ1-2	CASSEGGDYGYTF
TRBV30	TRBJ2-3	CAWYGTGVDTQYF
TRBV5-4	TRBJ2-3	CASSSLTSGGHDTQYF
TRBV7-6	TRBJ1-6	CASSLEDRGTSPLHF
TRBV28	TRBJ1-6	CASSYPGQVSSPLHF
TRBV9	TRBJ2-3	CASSLQTSGSTDTQYF
TRBV4-2	TRBJ2-2	CASSQDGGVALAGGTGELFF
TRBV5-1	TRBJ2-7	CASSRDRVGYEQYF
TRBV7-6	TRBJ1-1	CASSSQGSGTEAFF
TRBV10-1	TRBJ2-5	CASSLDRAGETQYF
TRBV7-2	TRBJ2-1	CASSLEARTYNEQFF
TRBV27	TRBJ2-6	CASSYSSGANVLTF
TRBV20-1	TRBJ2-7	CSASGDYEQYF
TRBV11-3	TRBJ2-7	CASSVTSGSGTYEQYF
TRBV2	TRBJ2-1	CASSLFRGVRNEQFF
TRBV9	TRBJ2-1	CASSAKNSAREQFF
TRBV12-5	TRBJ1-1	CASVMSGGERGTEAFF
TRBV6-1	TRBJ2-3	CASSELAGASTDTQYF
TRBV5-1	TRBJ1-1	CASSMTGGRGTEAFF
TRBV5-1	TRBJ2-7	CASSSSPRTFVSYEQYF
TRBV4-2	TRBJ2-1	CASSQEANLLEQFF
TRBV7-9	TRBJ2-5	CASSFRGRETQYF
TRBV28	TRBJ2-7	CASSGVQGGSYEQYF
TRBV29-1	TRBJ2-1	CSVATIYNEQFF
TRBV30	TRBJ2-7	CAWNEARENEQYF
TRBV9	TRBJ2-7	CASSPTGLGYEQYF
TRBV7-9	TRBJ2-1	CASASGESYNEQFF
TRBV11-2	TRBJ2-1	CASSPLTGFEFF
TRBV28	TRBJ1-2	CASSPGGREDYGYTF
TRBV7-9	TRBJ2-7	CASSVHRDRGDEQYF
TRBV4-1	TRBJ2-1	CAARPRDRSASGEGRIWNEQFF
TRBV4-1	TRBJ2-3	CASRRGFTDTQYF
TRBV19	TRBJ2-1	CASSILRGNEQFF
TRBV28	TRBJ2-7	CASGGVVQYEQYF
TRBV28	TRBJ1-4	CASSPGQGGEKLFF
TRBV28	TRBJ1-4	CASSLTGESATNEKLFF
TRBV7-6	TRBJ2-7	CASSLETGYEQYF
TRBV7-2	TRBJ1-2	CASSLISAGRTGGYGYTF
TRBV11-2	TRBJ2-1	CASSRSGSSYNEQFF
TRBV7-8	TRBJ1-1	CASSSLDRDTEAFF